This TCR beta chain is drawn from a study of blood T cell repertoires in COVID-19. Study-level information: Acute and convalescent COVID-19 samples came from the United States, Italy and Spain. The analysed material was cDNA or gDNA that came from T cells, B-cell-depleted T cells, or PBMCs.

Study processing details: Amplified reference gene primers provided the basis for estimating nucleated cell counts. This table comes from immunoSEQ multiplex PCR, and its TCRdb copy is limited to in-frame clones, with some not included. V and J calls and clone size are given by that table; D and trimming were obtained from the DNA. This sample has 250,000 or so clones; over 75% occur once, and the top ten carry 0.65% to 0.9%. The CDR3 extends over 15 amino acids. Germline trimming cut 2 bases from V and 7 bases from J; bases unmatched to any gene: 10. Germline V lookup: CDR1 SGHRS, CDR2 YFSETQ. The sequence was obtained from a woman aged 25 to 39 with acute or convalescent COVID-19. The source material was peripheral blood. The chain links TRBV5-1 to TRBJ2-5, with TRBD2 matching 8 bases. The CDR3 region has the DNA TGCGCCAGCAGCTTACAGCGGGAGAGGTTGGTGACCCAGTACTTC. Amino acids: CASSLQRERLVTQYF.